The 23 T cell receptor beta chains reported below all come from one sample, sequenced in a study of shared clonotypes between healthy human individuals. Generated by immunoSEQ multiplex PCR, the TCRdb table keeps only in-frame clones and is missing some. In the table there are about 2 million clones, just under 95% of which are singletons. As defined, naive CD8 cells were CD45RO-negative and positively selected for CCR7, with terminally differentiated effector memory CD45RA+ cells excluded. The specimen sequenced was naive CD8+ T cells sorted from blood. The receptors originated from a man aged 18 to 29 in good health.

V and J are TRBV5-1 and TRBJ1-5; weak D call: TRBD1 (6 bases). Trimming removed 1 base from V and 7 bases from J, with 12 bases in between. Germline CDR1 is SGHRS and CDR2 is YFSETQ. The CDR3 loop spans 14 amino acids. CDR3 DNA sequence: TGCGCCAGCAGCTTGATCGGGGGCAGCCAGCCCCAGCATTTT. It translates to CASSLIGGSQPQHF.

This chain uses TRBV10-3 with TRBJ2-1, with D perhaps assigned TRBD1 or TRBD2 (7 bases each). V lost 8 bases to trimming and J lost 7 bases, with 9 bases between them. Germline V lookup: CDR1 ENHRY, CDR2 SYGVKD. The CDR3 has 11 amino acids. The CDR3, as DNA: TGTGCCATCCAGGGGGGGAATGAGCAGTTCTTC. Translated: CAIQGGNEQFF.

Comments on this clone: At the DNA level, this CDR3 is encoded by other sequences in the same sample as well. In nucleotides, the CDR3 is TGCGCCAGCAGCTTGGAGGGTACCTACGAGCAGTACTTC. Protein product: CASSLEGTYEQYF. The chain couples TRBV5-1 to TRBJ2-7; D ambiguous. The CDR3 spans 13 residues. Germline V CDR1 and CDR2: SGHRS, YFSETQ. V was cut by 0 bases and J by 2 bases, with 6 bases left in between.

V and J are TRBV6-6 and TRBJ2-1, with a weak D call TRBD1 (5 bases). CDR1 is MNHNY and CDR2 is SVGAGI in the germline V gene (reference sequence). V lost 0 bases and J lost 5, with 14 bases in between. The CDR3 is 16 residues long. The CDR3 DNA sequence: TGTGCCAGCAGTTACTCGCAGGGCCCCTTCCACAATGAGCAGTTCTTC. Its translation: CASSYSQGPFHNEQFF.

The chain uses TRBV4-3 and TRBJ2-5; TRBD1 aligns across 9 bases. CDR3 size: 15 residues. The V and J ends lost 1 base and 5 bases, in that order; junction bases with no gene match: 5. The germline gives CDR1 LGHNA, CDR2 YSLEER. This CDR3 is CASSQGTGAGETQYF. The CDR3 DNA follows: TGCGCCAGCAGCCAAGGGACAGGGGCTGGGGAGACCCAGTACTTC.

This chain uses TRBV19 with TRBJ2-1; D gene ambiguous. Per germline, CDR1 LNHDA and CDR2 SQIVND (reference sequence). The CDR3 is made up of 16 amino acids. V lost 0 bases and J lost 4, with 13 bases in between. CDR3 DNA sequence: TGTGCCAGTAGTATAGAGGATTCGGCGTATTACAATGAGCAGTTCTTC. It encodes CASSIEDSAYYNEQFF.

The chain employs TRBV5-8 and TRBJ2-5; D ambiguous. From germline, CDR1 is SGHTS and CDR2 YDEGEE. Deletions cut 1 base from V and 1 base from J, with 5 bases between. The CDR3 length is 13 residues. CDR3 region: CASSLYFQETQYF. CDR3 nucleotides: TGTGCCAGCAGCTTGTATTTCCAAGAGACCCAGTACTTC.

The V gene is TRBV2, the J gene TRBJ2-4; TRBD2 might be the D (6 bases). The V end lost 2 bases, the J end lost 4 bases, and 15 bases lay between the germline ends. Germline values: CDR1 SNHLY, CDR2 FYNNEI. This CDR3 has 16 residues. DNA for the CDR3: TGTGCCAGCAGTGAACTGGGCCGGGACTTAAAAAACATTCAGTACTTC. It translates to CASSELGRDLKNIQYF. Full variable domain (rest looked up from reference TRBV2 and TRBJ2-4): EPEVTQTPSHQVTQMGQEVILRCVPISNHLYFYWYRQILGQKVEFLVSFYNNEISEKSEIFDDQFSVERPDGSNFTLKIRSTKLEDSAMYFCASSELGRDLKNIQYFGAGTRLSVL.

This clone was seen only once. V is TRBV7-8 and J is TRBJ1-4; no definite D call. The germline V and J ends were trimmed by 5 bases and 5 bases, with 18 bases remaining between them. There are 16 residues in the CDR3. Looked up from germline, CDR1 is SGHVS and CDR2 is FQNEAQ. CDR3 DNA: TGTGCCAGCAGCGGCCCTCTTGAGGGTGTAAATGAAAAACTGTTTTTT. Its translation: CASSGPLEGVNEKLFF.

J is TRBJ1-5 and V is TRBV27; D call uncertain. Germline CDR1 and CDR2: MNHEY and SMNVEV (reference sequence). The CDR3 extends over 12 amino acids. V lost 3 bases to trimming and J lost 3 bases, with 3 bases between them. For the CDR3, the DNA is TGTGCCAGCAGTTTCACCAATCAGCCCCAGCATTTT. Translating gives CASSFTNQPQHF.

This clone has a handful of counts. Other DNA sequences in the same sample also yield this CDR3. This chain connects TRBV5-1 to TRBJ2-7, with no clear D. V was trimmed by 1 base and J by 3 bases, leaving 5 bases between them. The germline V gene has CDR1 SGHRS and CDR2 YFSETQ. The CDR3 is made up of 12 amino acids. The chain's CDR3 is CASSLNGYEQYF. The CDR3 DNA reads TGCGCCAGCAGCTTGAACGGCTACGAGCAGTACTTC.

The chain employs TRBV30 and TRBJ2-2; 14 bases line up with TRBD2. CDR1 and CDR2 from the germline V gene are GTSNPN and SVGIG (reference sequence). V lost 5 bases and J lost 0; bases outside the gene matches: 8. The CDR3 contains 18 residues. The CDR3 is CAWVGLAGDIANTGELFF. As DNA, the CDR3 is TGTGCCTGGGTGGGACTAGCGGGGGACATCGCGAACACCGGGGAGCTGTTTTTT. Complete variable domain (other parts from reference TRBV30 and TRBJ2-2): SQTIHQWPATLVQPVGSPLSLECTVEGTSNPNLYWYRQAAGRGLQLLFYSVGIGQISSEVPQNLSASRPQDRQFILSSKKLLLSDSGFYLCAWVGLAGDIANTGELFFGEGSRLTVL.

The rearrangement uses TRBV11-2 and TRBJ1-4, with a possible D match to TRBD1 (6 bases). The CDR3 is made up of 14 amino acids. V was trimmed by 5 bases and J by 1 base, leaving 8 bases between them. Germline V lookup: CDR1 SGHAT, CDR2 FQNNGV. The chain's CDR3 is CASSLTGTNEKLFF. The CDR3 DNA follows: TGTGCCAGCAGCCTGACAGGAACTAATGAAAAACTGTTTTTT.

V and J are TRBV6-5 and TRBJ2-7; weak D call: TRBD2 (5 bases). CDR3 length equals 16 residues. CDR1 is MNHEY, CDR2 SVGAGI, per germline. With 0 bases removed from V and 0 bases from J, the gap between germline ends came to 12 bases. CDR3 amino acids: CASSYSDFPNSYEQYF. CDR3 bases: TGTGCCAGCAGTTACTCGGACTTCCCCAACTCCTACGAGCAGTACTTC.

The V and J genes are TRBV10-1 and TRBJ2-7; 9 nucleotides align to TRBD1. V shed 3 bases and J 0 bases; nucleotides not matched to a gene: 3. Germline values: CDR1 WNHNN, CDR2 SYGVQD (reference sequence). CDR3 length: 15 amino acids. This CDR3 reads CASSEGQGLSYEQYF. CDR3 DNA: TGCGCCAGCAGTGAAGGACAGGGGCTCTCCTACGAGCAGTACTTC.

Points on this clone: Other DNA sequences in this sample translate to the same CDR3. CDR3 coding DNA: TGTGCCAGCAGCCAAGATCGCCTGACAGATACGCAGTATTTT. This sequence encodes CASSQDRLTDTQYF. The chain couples TRBV4-2 to TRBJ2-3; D unresolved. The CDR3 is 14 amino acids. V was pared by 0 bases and J by 3 bases, with 7 bases between. Germline loops: CDR1 LGHNA, CDR2 YNFKEQ.

For this clone: At one end, the junction sequence differs from germline, possibly due to a read error. The same CDR3 arises from other DNA sequences in this sample as well. The V gene is TRBV13, the J gene TRBJ2-3; 12 bases match TRBD2. CDR3 length equals 16 residues. Germline V gene sequence: CDR1 PRHDT, CDR2 FYEKMQ (reference sequence). This CDR3 is CASSLGLAGSTDTQYF. CDR3 coding DNA: TGTGCCAGCAGCCTAGGACTAGCGGGAAGCACAGATACGCAGTATTTT.

This sequence joins TRBV29-1 and TRBJ1-1; D is possibly TRBD1 (5 bases). Deletions cut 4 bases from V and 6 bases from J, with 18 bases between. CDR1 is SQVTM, CDR2 ANQGSEA, per germline. The CDR3 is 14 amino acids. CDR3 residues: CSVAPPGPGPEAFF. The CDR3 nucleotides read TGCAGCGTTGCGCCCCCAGGGCCTGGGCCTGAAGCTTTCTTT.

The genes are TRBV28 and TRBJ2-1; D gene unclear. The CDR3 contains 14 residues. V was pared by 6 bases and J by 1 base, with 10 bases between. Germline CDR1 and CDR2: MDHEN and SYDVKM. The CDR3 DNA follows: TGTGCCAGCAGCTCCGGCAATTCCTACAATGAGCAGTTCTTC. The encoded protein is CASSSGNSYNEQFF. Full variable domain (outside the CDR3, taken from reference TRBV28 and TRBJ2-1): DVKVTQSSRYLVKRTGEKVFLECVQDMDHENMFWYRQDPGLGLRLIYFSYDVKMKEKGDIPEGYSVSREKKERFSLILESASTNQTSMYLCASSSGNSYNEQFFGPGTRLTVL.

This clone has just one count. The chain uses TRBV4-2 and TRBJ1-1; D is perhaps TRBD1 (6 bases). The CDR3 is 13 amino acids. V was clipped by 6 bases and J by 1 base, with 9 bases between them. The germline gives CDR1 LGHNA, CDR2 YNFKEQ. The CDR3 coding sequence is TGTGCCAGCAGGGAGACAGGGAACACTGAAGCTTTCTTT. It translates to CASRETGNTEAFF.

The chain combines TRBV5-6 with TRBJ2-1; the D is unclear. The length of the CDR3 is 14 residues. Germline CDR1 SGHDT, CDR2 YYEEEE. V lost 3 bases and J 4 bases, leaving 11 bases between the germline ends. In nucleotides, the CDR3 is TGTGCCAGCAGCTCAGCAGGATTTTACAATGAGCAGTTCTTC. Protein sequence: CASSSAGFYNEQFF. Drawing the rest from reference TRBV5-6 and TRBJ2-1, the complete variable domain is DAGVTQSPTHLIKTRGQQVTLRCSPKSGHDTVSWYQQALGQGPQFIFQYYEEEERQRGNFPDRFSGHQFPNYSSELNVNALLLGDSALYLCASSSAGFYNEQFFGPGTRLTVL.

The CDR3 sequence: CASTPQGVGEQYF. In DNA form, the CDR3 reads TGTGCCAGTACCCCACAGGGGGTGGGCGAGCAGTACTTC. The chain uses TRBV19 and TRBJ2-7, with 8 bases lining up with TRBD1. Germline CDR1 is LNHDA and CDR2 is SQIVND (reference sequence). The CDR3 runs 13 residues. The ends lost 7 bases at V and 6 bases at J; junction bases unmatched: 8.

The chain links TRBV7-8 to TRBJ2-7; maybe TRBD1 (6 bases). The V gene lost 5 bases and the J gene lost 1 base, with 9 bases spanning the gap. This CDR3 comprises 13 residues. Germline CDR1 and CDR2: SGHVS and FQNEAQ. DNA of the CDR3: TGTGCCAGCAGCAGGGGACATTCCTACGAGCAGTACTTC. Translated: CASSRGHSYEQYF.